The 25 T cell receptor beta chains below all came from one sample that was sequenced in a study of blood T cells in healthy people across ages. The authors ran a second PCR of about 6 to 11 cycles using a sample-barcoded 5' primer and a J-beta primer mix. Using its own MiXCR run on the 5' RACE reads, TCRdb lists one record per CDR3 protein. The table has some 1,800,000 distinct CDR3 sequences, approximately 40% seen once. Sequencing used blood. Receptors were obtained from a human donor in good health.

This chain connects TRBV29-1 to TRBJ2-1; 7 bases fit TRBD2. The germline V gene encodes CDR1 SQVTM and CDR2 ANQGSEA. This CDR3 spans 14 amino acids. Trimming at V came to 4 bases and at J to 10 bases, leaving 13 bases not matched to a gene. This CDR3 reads CSVVGRGSSYEQFF. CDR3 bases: TGCAGCGTTGTGGGGCGGGGGAGTTCCTACGAGCAGTTCTTC.

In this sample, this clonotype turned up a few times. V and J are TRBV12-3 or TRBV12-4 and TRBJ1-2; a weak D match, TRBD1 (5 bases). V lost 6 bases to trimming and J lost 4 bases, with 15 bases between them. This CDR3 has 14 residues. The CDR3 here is CASRGDVDLYGYTF. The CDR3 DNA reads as TGTGCCAGCAGGGGGGATGTGGACCTCTATGGCTACACCTTC.

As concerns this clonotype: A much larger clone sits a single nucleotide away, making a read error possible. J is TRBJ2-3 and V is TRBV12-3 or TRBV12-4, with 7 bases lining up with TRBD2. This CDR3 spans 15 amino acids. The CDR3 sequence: CASSLAGGYTDAQYF. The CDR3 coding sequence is TGTGCCAGCAGTTTAGCGGGGGGGTACACAGATGCGCAGTATTTT.

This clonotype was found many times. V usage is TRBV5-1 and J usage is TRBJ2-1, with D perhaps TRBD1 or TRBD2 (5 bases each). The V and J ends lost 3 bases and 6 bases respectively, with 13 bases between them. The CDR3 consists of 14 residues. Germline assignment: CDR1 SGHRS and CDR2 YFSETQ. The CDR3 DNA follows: TGCGCCAGCAGCTCAAGGGGAGAAGGCAATGAGCAGTTCTTC. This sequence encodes CASSSRGEGNEQFF.

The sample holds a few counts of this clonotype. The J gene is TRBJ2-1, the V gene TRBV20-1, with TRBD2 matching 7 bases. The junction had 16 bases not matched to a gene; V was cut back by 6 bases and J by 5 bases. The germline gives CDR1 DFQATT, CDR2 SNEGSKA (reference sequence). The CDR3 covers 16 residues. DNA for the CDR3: TGCAGTGCCCCTAAGTGGGGTCTAGCGGTCGACAATGAGCAGTTCTTC. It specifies CSAPKWGLAVDNEQFF.

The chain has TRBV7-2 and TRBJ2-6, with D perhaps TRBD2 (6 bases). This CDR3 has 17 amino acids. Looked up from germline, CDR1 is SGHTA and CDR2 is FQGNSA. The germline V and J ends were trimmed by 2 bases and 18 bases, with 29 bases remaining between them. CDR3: CASSLWSGTVGPNARTF. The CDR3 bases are TGTGCCAGCAGCTTATGGTCCGGGACTGTAGGGCCCAACGCCCGGACTTTC.

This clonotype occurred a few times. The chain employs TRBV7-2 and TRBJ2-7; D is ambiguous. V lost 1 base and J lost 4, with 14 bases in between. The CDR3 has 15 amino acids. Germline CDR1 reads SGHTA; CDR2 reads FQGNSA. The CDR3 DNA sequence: TGTGCCAGCAGCTTAGAATACGGACCACCGTACGAGCAGTACTTC. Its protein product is CASSLEYGPPYEQYF.

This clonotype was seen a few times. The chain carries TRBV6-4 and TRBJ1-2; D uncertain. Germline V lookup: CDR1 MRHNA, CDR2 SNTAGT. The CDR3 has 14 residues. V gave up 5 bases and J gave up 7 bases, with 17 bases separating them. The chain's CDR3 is CASSPRRGGSGYTF. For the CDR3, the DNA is TGTGCCAGCAGTCCCAGAAGAGGAGGATCTGGCTACACCTTC.

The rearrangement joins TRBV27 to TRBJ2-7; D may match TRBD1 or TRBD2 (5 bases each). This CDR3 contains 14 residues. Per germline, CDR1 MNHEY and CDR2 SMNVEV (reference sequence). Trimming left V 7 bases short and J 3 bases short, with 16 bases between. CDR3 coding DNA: TGTGCCAGCATGGGGGACGGACCTCACTACGAGCAGTACTTC. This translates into CASMGDGPHYEQYF.

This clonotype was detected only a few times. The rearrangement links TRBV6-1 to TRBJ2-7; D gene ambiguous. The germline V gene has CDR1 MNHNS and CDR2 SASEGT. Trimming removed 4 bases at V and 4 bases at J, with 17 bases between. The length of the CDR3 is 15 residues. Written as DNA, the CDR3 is TGTGCCAGCAGTGGTCCCCACAGCCCCCCATACGAGCAGTACTTC. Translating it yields CASSGPHSPPYEQYF.

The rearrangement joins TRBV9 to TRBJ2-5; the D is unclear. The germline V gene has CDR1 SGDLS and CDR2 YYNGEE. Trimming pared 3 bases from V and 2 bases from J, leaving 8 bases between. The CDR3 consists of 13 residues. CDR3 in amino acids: CASSGLPQETQYF. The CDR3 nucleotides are TGTGCCAGCAGCGGTCTGCCGCAAGAGACCCAGTACTTC.

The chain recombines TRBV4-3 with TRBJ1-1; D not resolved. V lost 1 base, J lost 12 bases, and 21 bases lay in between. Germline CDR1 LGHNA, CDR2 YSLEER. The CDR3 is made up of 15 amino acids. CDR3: CASSQGGRVGFQPFF. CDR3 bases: TGCGCCAGCAGCCAAGGAGGACGGGTAGGATTTCAACCTTTCTTT.

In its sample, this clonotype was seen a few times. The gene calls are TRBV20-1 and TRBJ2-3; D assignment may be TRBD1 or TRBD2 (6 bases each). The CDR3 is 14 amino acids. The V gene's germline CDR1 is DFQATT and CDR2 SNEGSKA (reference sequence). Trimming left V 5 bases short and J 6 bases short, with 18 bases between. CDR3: CSAPVGGPKDTQYF. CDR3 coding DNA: TGCAGTGCTCCGGTAGGGGGGCCGAAGGATACGCAGTATTTT.

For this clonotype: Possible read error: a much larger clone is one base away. CDR3 region: CASSLAVRRGVSNEQYF. The CDR3 region has the DNA TGTGCCAGCAGCTTAGCAGTGCGGCGGGGGGTTAGCAATGAGCAGTACTTC. The V and J genes are TRBV7-8 and TRBJ2-1; 8 positions agree with TRBD2. The end of the DNA aligns better with TRBJ2-7, so the J call may be wrong. The CDR3 length is 17 residues. Per the germline V gene, CDR1 is SGHVS and CDR2 is FQNEAQ.

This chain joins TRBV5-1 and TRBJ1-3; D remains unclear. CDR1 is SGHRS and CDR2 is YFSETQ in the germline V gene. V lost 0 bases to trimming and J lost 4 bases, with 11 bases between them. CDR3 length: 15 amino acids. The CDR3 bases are TGCGCCAGCAGCTTGGACCTGCCGAGGGGAAACACCATATATTTT. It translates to CASSLDLPRGNTIYF.

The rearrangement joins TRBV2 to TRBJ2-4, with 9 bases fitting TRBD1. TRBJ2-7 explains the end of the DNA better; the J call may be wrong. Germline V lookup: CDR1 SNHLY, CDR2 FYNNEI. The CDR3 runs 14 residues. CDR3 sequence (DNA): TGTGCCAGCAGCACGCCGGACAGGGGCCACGAGCAGTACTTC. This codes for CASSTPDRGHEQYF.

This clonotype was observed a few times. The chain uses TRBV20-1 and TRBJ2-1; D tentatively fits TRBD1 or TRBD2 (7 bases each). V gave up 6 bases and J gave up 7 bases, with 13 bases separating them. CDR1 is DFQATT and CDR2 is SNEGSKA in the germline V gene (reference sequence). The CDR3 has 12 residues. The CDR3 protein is CSARGGRNEQFF. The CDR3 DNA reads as TGCAGTGCCAGGGGGGGAAGGAATGAGCAGTTCTTC.

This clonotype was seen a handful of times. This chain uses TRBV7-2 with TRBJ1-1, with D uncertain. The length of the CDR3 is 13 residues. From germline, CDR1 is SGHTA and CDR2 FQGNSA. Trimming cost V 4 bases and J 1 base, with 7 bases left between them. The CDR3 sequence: CASSSLWNTEAFF. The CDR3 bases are TGTGCCAGCAGCTCACTCTGGAACACTGAAGCTTTCTTT.

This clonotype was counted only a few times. The CDR3 DNA reads TGCAGTGCTGGAGGGGAGTTGCCCCAGCATTTT. This codes for CSAGGELPQHF. The chain joins TRBV20-1 to TRBJ1-5; D is perhaps TRBD1 (5 bases). Trimming left V 5 bases short and J 9 bases short, with 11 bases between. The CDR3 covers 11 residues. CDR1 DFQATT and CDR2 SNEGSKA come from the germline V gene (reference sequence).

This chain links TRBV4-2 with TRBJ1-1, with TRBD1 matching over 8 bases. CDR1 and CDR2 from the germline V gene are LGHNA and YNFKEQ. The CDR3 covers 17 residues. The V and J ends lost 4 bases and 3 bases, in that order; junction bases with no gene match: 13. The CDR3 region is CASSPTLDRGPHTEAFF. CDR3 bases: TGTGCCAGCAGCCCGACCCTAGACAGGGGACCTCACACTGAAGCTTTCTTT.

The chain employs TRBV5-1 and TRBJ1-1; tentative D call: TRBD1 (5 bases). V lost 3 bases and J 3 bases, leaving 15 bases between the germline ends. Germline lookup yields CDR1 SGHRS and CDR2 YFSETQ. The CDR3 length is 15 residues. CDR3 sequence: CASSSLTGQDTEAFF. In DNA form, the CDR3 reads TGCGCCAGCAGCTCGTTAACAGGCCAGGACACTGAAGCTTTCTTT.

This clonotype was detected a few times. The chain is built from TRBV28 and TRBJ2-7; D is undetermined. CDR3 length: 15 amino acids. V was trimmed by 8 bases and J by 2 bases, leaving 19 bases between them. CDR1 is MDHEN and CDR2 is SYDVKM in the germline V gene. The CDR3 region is CASARRAGRTYEQYF. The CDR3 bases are TGTGCCAGCGCACGACGGGCAGGACGTACCTACGAGCAGTACTTC.

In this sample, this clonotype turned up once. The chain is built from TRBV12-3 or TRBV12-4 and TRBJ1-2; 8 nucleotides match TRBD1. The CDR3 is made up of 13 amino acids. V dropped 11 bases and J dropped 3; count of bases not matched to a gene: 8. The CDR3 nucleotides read TGTGCCTCCCTCAGGGGGCGATACTATGGCTACACCTTC. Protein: CASLRGRYYGYTF.

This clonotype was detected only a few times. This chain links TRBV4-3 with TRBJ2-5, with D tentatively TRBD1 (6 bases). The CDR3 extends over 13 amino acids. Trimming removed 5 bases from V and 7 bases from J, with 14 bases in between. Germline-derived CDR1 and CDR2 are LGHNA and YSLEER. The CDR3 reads CASSGGAGSTQYF. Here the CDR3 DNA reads TGCGCCAGCAGCGGGGGCGCAGGTTCGACCCAGTACTTC.

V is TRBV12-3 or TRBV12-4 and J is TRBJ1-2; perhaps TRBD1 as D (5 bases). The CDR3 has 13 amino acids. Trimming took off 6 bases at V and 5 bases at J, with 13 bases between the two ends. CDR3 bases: TGTGCCAGCAGCCACAACCGACAGTATGGCTACACCTTC. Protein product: CASSHNRQYGYTF.